This T cell receptor beta chain is drawn from a study of cytomegalovirus exposure and HLA in healthy donors. The PCR employed 60 Vbeta primers together with 13 Jbeta primers. Sequencing was performed with immunoSEQ multiplex PCR; in TCRdb, only in-frame clones are kept and a portion is missing. This sample's clone table lists tens of thousands of clones. The sequencing input was PBMCs. This clonotype originated in a man aged 30 to 39 in good health and CMV-seropositive.

In DNA form, the CDR3 reads TGCGCCAGCAGCTTTGGTAGTCTAATGATGAACACTGAAGCTTTCTTT. Amino acid sequence: CASSFGSLMMNTEAFF. The genes are TRBV5-1 and TRBJ1-1, with unresolved D. V shed 2 bases and J shed 0 bases, with 14 bases lying between them. CDR3 length: 16 residues. Germline CDR1 reads SGHRS; CDR2 reads YFSETQ.